The clone carrying this T cell receptor beta chain has ten or more counts. Via MiXCR, TCRdb re-called the RACE reads, giving one row per CDR3 protein. The table includes around 60,000 distinct CDR3 sequences, roughly 6.7% detected once. The time point: pre-sensitization, week 0. As to treatment: therapeutic diphenylcyclopropenone sensitization with weekly scalp DPC. The data stem from a study of human T cells and chemical hapten exposure. The germline gives CDR1 KGHSH, CDR2 LQKENI. Trimming left V 2 bases short and J 4 bases short, with 7 bases between. CDR3 length: 13 residues. Material: whole blood, obtained in connection with sensitization to the hapten diphenylcyclopropenone (DPC). J is TRBJ2-3 and V is TRBV18, with a tentative D call TRBD2 (5 bases). The source is a woman aged 30 to 39 with alopecia areata. Some clones in this sample may be carry-over from other donors' samples. The chain's CDR3 is CASSPSSADTQYF. Written as DNA, the CDR3 is TGTGCCAGCTCACCAAGTAGCGCAGATACGCAGTATTTT.